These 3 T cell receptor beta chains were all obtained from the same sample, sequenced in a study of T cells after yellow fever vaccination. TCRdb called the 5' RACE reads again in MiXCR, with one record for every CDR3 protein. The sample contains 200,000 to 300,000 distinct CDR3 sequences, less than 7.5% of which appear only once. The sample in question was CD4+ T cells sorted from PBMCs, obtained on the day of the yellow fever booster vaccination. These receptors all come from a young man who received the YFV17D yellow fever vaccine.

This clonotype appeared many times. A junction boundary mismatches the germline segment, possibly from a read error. In nucleotides, the CDR3 is TGCAGTGCTAGCCCACGACAGGGAACCCAAACCTACCTTTTT. Its protein is CSASPRQGTQTYLF. This chain connects TRBV20-1 to TRBJ2-3; 7 bases are shared with TRBD1. The germline CDR1 and CDR2 sequences are DFQATT and SNEGSKA (reference sequence). The CDR3 runs 14 residues.

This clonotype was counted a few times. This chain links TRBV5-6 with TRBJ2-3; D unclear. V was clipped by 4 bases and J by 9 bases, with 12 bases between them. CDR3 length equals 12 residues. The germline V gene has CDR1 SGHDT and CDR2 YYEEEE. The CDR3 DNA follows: TGTGCCAGCAGCCTTGCATTTGGCACGCAGTATTTT. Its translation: CASSLAFGTQYF.

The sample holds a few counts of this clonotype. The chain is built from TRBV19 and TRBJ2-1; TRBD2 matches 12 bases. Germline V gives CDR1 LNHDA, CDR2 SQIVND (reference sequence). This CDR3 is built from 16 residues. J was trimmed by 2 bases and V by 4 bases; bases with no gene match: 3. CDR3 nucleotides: TGTGCCAGTAGTACTTCTAGCGGGAGGGCCTACAATGAGCAGTTCTTC. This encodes CASSTSSGRAYNEQFF.